This TCR beta chain is drawn from a study of cytomegalovirus exposure and HLA in healthy donors. Findings and caveats of the study: Many donors carried some public TCRs, although rarity characterized most TCR sequences. Both high specificity and high sensitivity reportedly marked the classifier's diagnosis of cytomegalovirus status.

Of note for this clone: The antigen is not known.

Only in-frame clones appear in the TCRdb table, and some are missing; sequencing was by immunoSEQ multiplex PCR. The sample contains 280,000 or so clones, roughly 90% of which appear only once. The specimen was PBMCs. This receptor was identified in a woman younger than 35 in good health and CMV-seronegative.

The CDR3: CASNRLPDTQYF. Here the CDR3 DNA reads TGTGCCAGCAACAGGTTACCAGATACGCAGTATTTT. The rearrangement joins TRBV28 to TRBJ2-3; a possible D gene is TRBD1 (5 bases). This CDR3 region has 12 residues. Germline-derived CDR1 and CDR2 are MDHEN and SYDVKM. The V gene lost 7 bases and the J gene lost 4 bases, with 9 bases spanning the gap.